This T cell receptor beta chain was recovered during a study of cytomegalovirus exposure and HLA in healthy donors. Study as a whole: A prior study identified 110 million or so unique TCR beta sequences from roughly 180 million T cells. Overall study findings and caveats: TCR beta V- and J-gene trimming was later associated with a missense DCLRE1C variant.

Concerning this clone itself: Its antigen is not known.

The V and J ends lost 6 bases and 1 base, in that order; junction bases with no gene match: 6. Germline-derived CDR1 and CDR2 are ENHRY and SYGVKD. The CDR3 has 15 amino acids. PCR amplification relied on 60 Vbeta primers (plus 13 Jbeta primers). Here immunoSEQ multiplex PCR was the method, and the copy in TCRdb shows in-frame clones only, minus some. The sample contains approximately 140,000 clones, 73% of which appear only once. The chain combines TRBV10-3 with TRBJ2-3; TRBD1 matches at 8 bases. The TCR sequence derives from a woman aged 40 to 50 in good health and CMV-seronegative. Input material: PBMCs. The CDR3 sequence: CAIRGDRSGTDTQYF. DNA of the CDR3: TGTGCCATCAGGGGGGACAGGTCGGGCACAGATACGCAGTATTTT.